These 12 T cell receptor beta chains originate from one sample sequenced in a study of blood T cell repertoires in COVID-19. Sequencing used immunoSEQ multiplex PCR; TCRdb keeps in-frame clones, though not all of them. This table holds hundreds of thousands of clones, around 86% found once. Sequencing was done on a sample of peripheral blood. These receptors originate from a woman aged 25 to 39 with active or convalescent COVID-19.

The V call is TRBV5-4, the J call TRBJ2-6; D is possibly TRBD2 (5 bases). The CDR3 totals 20 residues. Between the trimmed V and J ends, which lost 4 bases and 0 bases, there was a span of 23 bases. Germline V CDR1 and CDR2: SGHNT, YYREEE (reference sequence). The CDR3 spells CASSGGGPGFANSGANVLTF. CDR3 sequence (DNA): TGTGCCAGCAGCGGAGGCGGGCCGGGGTTTGCCAACTCTGGGGCCAACGTCCTGACTTTC. The complete variable domain, with remaining parts taken from reference TRBV5-4 and TRBJ2-6, reads ETGVTQSPTHLIKTRGQQVTLRCSSQSGHNTVSWYQQALGQGPQFIFQYYREEENGRGNFPPRFSGLQFPNYSSELNVNALELDDSALYLCASSGGGPGFANSGANVLTFGAGSRLTVL.

The rearrangement joins TRBV19 to TRBJ1-1, with TRBD1 identical over 7 bases. CDR3 length: 16 amino acids. CDR1 LNHDA and CDR2 SQIVND come from the germline V gene (reference sequence). The J segment lost 3 bases and the V segment lost 3 bases, leaving 10 bases of the junction unmatched. Written as DNA, the CDR3 is TGTGCCAGTAGTATCGGCAGGGGGTCGCTCGACACTGAAGCTTTCTTT. Translated, it gives CASSIGRGSLDTEAFF.

V usage is TRBV18 and J usage is TRBJ2-5; 10 nucleotides agree with TRBD1. The CDR3 has 15 amino acids. Germline CDR1 is KGHSH and CDR2 is LQKENI. The junction had 6 bases not matched to a gene; V was cut back by 3 bases and J by 5 bases. CDR3 in DNA: TGTGCCAGCTCACCGGGACAGGGGTGGTTGGAGACCCAGTACTTC. Protein product: CASSPGQGWLETQYF. The variable domain in full, with the rest retrieved from reference TRBV18 and TRBJ2-5, is NAGVMQNPRHLVRRRGQEARLRCSPMKGHSHVYWYRQLPEEGLKFMVYLQKENIIDESGMPKERFSAEFPKEGPSILRIQQVVRGDSAAYFCASSPGQGWLETQYFGPGTRLLVL.

The chain recombines TRBV19 with TRBJ1-2, with 7 bases matching TRBD1. CDR3 length: 13 amino acids. J lost 6 bases, V lost 7 bases, and 8 bases had no gene match. Looked up from germline, CDR1 is LNHDA and CDR2 is SQIVND (reference sequence). CDR3 coding DNA: TGTGCCAGTACCAGGGACAGAGGCGATGGCTACACCTTC. Its protein is CASTRDRGDGYTF. The full variable domain, its missing parts supplied by reference TRBV19 and TRBJ1-2, is DGGITQSPKYLFRKEGQNVTLSCEQNLNHDAMYWYRQDPGQGLRLIYYSQIVNDFQKGDIAEGYSVSREKKESFPLTVTSAQKNPTAFYLCASTRDRGDGYTFGSGTRLTVV.

This sequence joins TRBV13 and TRBJ2-2, with D tentatively TRBD1 (6 bases). Trimming took 2 bases from V and 0 from J, leaving 7 bases between them. Germline CDR1 PRHDT, CDR2 FYEKMQ (reference sequence). There are 15 residues in the CDR3. Written as DNA, the CDR3 is TGTGCCAGCAGCTTATCAGGGGCGAACACCGGGGAGCTGTTTTTT. Translation: CASSLSGANTGELFF.

The V and J genes are TRBV19 and TRBJ2-1; D might be TRBD1 (6 bases). Germline values: CDR1 LNHDA, CDR2 SQIVND (reference sequence). Trimming removed 6 bases from V and 7 bases from J, with 13 bases in between. The CDR3 sequence is 13 residues long. The CDR3 nucleotides read TGTGCCAGTAGGACAGAACAGGGTAATGAGCAGTTCTTC. Amino acid sequence: CASRTEQGNEQFF.

This chain connects TRBV11-3 to TRBJ2-2; D is perhaps TRBD2 (6 bases). V was pared by 3 bases and J by 5 bases, with 7 bases between. The CDR3 spans 13 residues. Germline V CDR1 and CDR2: SGHNT, YENEEA. CDR3 nucleotides: TGTGCCAGCAGCTTTCGGGGGACCGGGGAGCTGTTTTTT. This sequence encodes CASSFRGTGELFF.

This clone has only a few counts. The V and J genes are TRBV7-8 and TRBJ1-4, with 7 bases matching TRBD1. With V trimmed by 5 bases and J by 7 bases, 7 bases remained unmatched. The CDR3 totals 14 residues. Germline CDR1 and CDR2: SGHVS and FQNEAQ. In DNA form, the CDR3 reads TGTGCCAGCAGCATGACAGGGTATGGTGAAAAACTGTTTTTT. Protein sequence: CASSMTGYGEKLFF.

The chain employs TRBV2 and TRBJ1-4, with 10 bases identical to TRBD1. The CDR3 spans 15 residues. The germline CDR1 and CDR2 sequences are SNHLY and FYNNEI. The junction had 5 bases not matched to a gene; V was cut back by 7 bases and J by 3 bases. The CDR3 here is CASKPGQGANEKLFF. DNA of the CDR3: TGTGCCAGCAAACCAGGACAGGGGGCTAATGAAAAACTGTTTTTT. The variable domain in full, completed from reference TRBV2 and TRBJ1-4, reads EPEVTQTPSHQVTQMGQEVILRCVPISNHLYFYWYRQILGQKVEFLVSFYNNEISEKSEIFDDQFSVERPDGSNFTLKIRSTKLEDSAMYFCASKPGQGANEKLFFGSGTQLSVL.

In its sample, this clone was seen once. The V and J genes are TRBV19 and TRBJ2-7, with 8 bases identical to TRBD1. V dropped 3 bases and J dropped 5; count of bases not matched to a gene: 6. CDR3 length equals 14 residues. Germline V gene lookup returns CDR1 LNHDA and CDR2 SQIVND (reference sequence). The CDR3 coding sequence is TGTGCCAGTAGTATGACAGGGGAACCCGACGAGCAGTACTTC. Translation gives CASSMTGEPDEQYF.

The chain is built from TRBV10-3 and TRBJ2-6; the match to TRBD2 covers 8 bases. The CDR3 is 19 residues long. The V gene end was trimmed by 6 bases and the J gene end by 1 base; junction bases not matched to a gene: 14. Germline-derived CDR1 and CDR2 are ENHRY and SYGVKD. The CDR3 nucleotides read TGTGCCATCAGCCCCAACAGCGGGAGTCCCCGTTCTGGGGCCAACGTCCTGACTTTC. Its translation is CAISPNSGSPRSGANVLTF.

CDR3 sequence (DNA): TGTGCCAGCAGTCCGGGACTAGCGAGGCACGAGCAGTACTTC. It is translated as CASSPGLARHEQYF. The chain couples TRBV6-5 to TRBJ2-7; 10 positions match TRBD2. Germline V CDR1 and CDR2: MNHEY, SVGAGI. The CDR3 contains 14 residues. V was clipped by 5 bases and J by 5 bases; unmatched bases: 6.